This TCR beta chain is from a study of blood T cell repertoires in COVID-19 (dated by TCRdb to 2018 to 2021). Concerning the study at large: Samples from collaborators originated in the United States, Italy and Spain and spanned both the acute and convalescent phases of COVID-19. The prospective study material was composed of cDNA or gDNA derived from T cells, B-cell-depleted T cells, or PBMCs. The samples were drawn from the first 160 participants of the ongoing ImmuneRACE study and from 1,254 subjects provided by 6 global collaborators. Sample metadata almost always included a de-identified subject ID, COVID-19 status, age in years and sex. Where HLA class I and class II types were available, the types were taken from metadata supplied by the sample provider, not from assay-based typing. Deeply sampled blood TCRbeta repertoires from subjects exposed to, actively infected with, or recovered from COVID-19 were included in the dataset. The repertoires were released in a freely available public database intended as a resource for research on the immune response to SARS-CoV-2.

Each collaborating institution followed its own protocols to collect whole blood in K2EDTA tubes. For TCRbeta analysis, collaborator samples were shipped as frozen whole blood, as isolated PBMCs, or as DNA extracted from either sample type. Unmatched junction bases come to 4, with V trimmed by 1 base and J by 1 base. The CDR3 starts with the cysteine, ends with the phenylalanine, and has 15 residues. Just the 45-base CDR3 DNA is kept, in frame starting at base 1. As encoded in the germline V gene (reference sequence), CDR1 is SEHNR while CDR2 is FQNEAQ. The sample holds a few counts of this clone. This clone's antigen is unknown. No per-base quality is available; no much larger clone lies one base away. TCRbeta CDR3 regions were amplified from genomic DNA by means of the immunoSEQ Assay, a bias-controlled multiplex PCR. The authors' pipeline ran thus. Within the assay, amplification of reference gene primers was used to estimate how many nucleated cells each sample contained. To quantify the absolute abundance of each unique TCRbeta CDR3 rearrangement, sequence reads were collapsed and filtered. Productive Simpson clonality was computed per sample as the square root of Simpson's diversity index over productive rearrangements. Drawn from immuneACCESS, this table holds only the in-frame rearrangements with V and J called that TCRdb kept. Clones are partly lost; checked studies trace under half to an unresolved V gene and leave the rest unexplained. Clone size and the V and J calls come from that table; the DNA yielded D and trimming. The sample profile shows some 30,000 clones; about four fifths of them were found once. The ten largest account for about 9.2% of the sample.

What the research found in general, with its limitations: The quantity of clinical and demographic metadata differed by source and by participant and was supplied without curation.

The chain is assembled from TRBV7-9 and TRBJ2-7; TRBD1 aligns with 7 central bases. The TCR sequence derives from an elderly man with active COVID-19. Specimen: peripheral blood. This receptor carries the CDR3 CASSLGQGVSYEQYF. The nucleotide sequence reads TGTGCCAGCAGCTTAGGGCAGGGGGTTTCCTACGAGCAGTACTTC.